The 26 T cell receptor beta chains below were found in one sample sequenced in a study of shared clonotypes between healthy human individuals. Assay: immunoSEQ multiplex PCR; the TCRdb copy retains only in-frame clones and omits some. The sample yields nearly 1 million clones, approximately 76% seen once. Sequencing was performed on memory CD4+ T cells sorted from blood. Described subset: CD45RA-negative fraction. These receptor sequences come from a man younger than 35 in good health.

V is TRBV18 and J is TRBJ2-7; tentative D call: TRBD1 (5 bases). This CDR3 region has 13 residues. Looked up from germline, CDR1 is KGHSH and CDR2 is LQKENI. V was shortened by 2 bases and J by 6 bases, with 11 bases between the two germline ends. The CDR3 coding sequence is TGTGCCAGCTCACCAGCCGTTCAGGGCGAGCAGTACTTC. It encodes CASSPAVQGEQYF.

In its sample, this clone was seen many times. The chain combines TRBV5-1 with TRBJ2-7, with D maybe TRBD2 (6 bases). Germline loops: CDR1 SGHRS, CDR2 YFSETQ. CDR3 length: 14 residues. The V end was cut by 5 bases, the J end by 2 bases, with 14 bases between. CDR3 sequence (DNA): TGCGCCAGCAGTCCGGGACTCCTGACCTACGAGCAGTACTTC. Translated: CASSPGLLTYEQYF.

The CDR3 loop reads CASSSGLALKETQYF. For the CDR3, the DNA is TGTGCCAGCAGCTCAGGACTGGCCCTGAAAGAGACCCAGTACTTC. J is TRBJ2-5 and V is TRBV5-4; a weak D match, TRBD2 (5 bases). This CDR3 has 15 residues. V was shortened by 3 bases and J by 3 bases, with 15 bases between the two germline ends. Germline V lookup: CDR1 SGHNT, CDR2 YYREEE (reference sequence).

The rearrangement uses TRBV9 and TRBJ2-3; no reliable D call. This CDR3 has 17 amino acids. Trimming removed 0 bases from V and 2 bases from J, with 16 bases in between. Per the germline V gene, CDR1 is SGDLS and CDR2 is YYNGEE. The CDR3 nucleotides are TGTGCCAGCAGCGTAGGTCCCTTAATCGGATACACAGATACGCAGTATTTT. Encoded protein: CASSVGPLIGYTDTQYF.

The gene calls are TRBV28 and TRBJ2-5, with a possible D match to TRBD2 (6 bases). Trimming removed 6 bases from V and 5 bases from J, with 16 bases in between. In germline, CDR1 is MDHEN, CDR2 SYDVKM. This CDR3 is built from 14 residues. Written as DNA, the CDR3 is TGTGCCAGCAGGCGAAGACCGGCGGGGGAGACCCAGTACTTC. It yields the protein CASRRRPAGETQYF.

The chain couples TRBV30 to TRBJ2-5; D uncertain. CDR1 GTSNPN and CDR2 SVGIG come from the germline V gene (reference sequence). The CDR3 is 11 residues long. V lost 3 bases and J 5 bases, leaving 7 bases between the germline ends. CDR3 bases: TGTGCCTGGAGGTCTCGGGAGACCCAGTACTTC. Protein: CAWRSRETQYF. Supplemented by reference TRBV30 and TRBJ2-5, the full variable domain reads SQTIHQWPATLVQPVGSPLSLECTVEGTSNPNLYWYRQAAGRGLQLLFYSVGIGQISSEVPQNLSASRPQDRQFILSSKKLLLSDSGFYLCAWRSRETQYFGPGTRLLVL.

This chain's CDR3 is CASSLFGGQSYNSPLHF. CDR3 nucleotide sequence: TGCGCCAGCAGCTTGTTTGGGGGGCAGTCCTATAATTCACCCCTCCACTTT. The rearrangement uses TRBV5-1 and TRBJ1-6, with a weak D call TRBD1 (6 bases). V was cut by 1 base and J by 1 base, with 12 bases left in between. The length of the CDR3 is 17 residues. The germline gives CDR1 SGHRS, CDR2 YFSETQ.

This clone has more than one count but fewer than ten. CDR3: CASSQSLQGYQPQHF. As DNA, the CDR3 is TGTGCCAGCAGCCAATCTCTACAGGGGTATCAGCCCCAGCATTTT. The chain uses TRBV16 and TRBJ1-5, with TRBD1 matching 7 bases. Germline V lookup: CDR1 KGHSY, CDR2 FQNENV. The CDR3 totals 15 residues. V was clipped by 0 bases and J by 5 bases; unmatched bases: 4.

V and J are TRBV10-3 and TRBJ2-3, with TRBD1 matching over 8 bases. Per the germline V gene, CDR1 is ENHRY and CDR2 is SYGVKD. V was clipped by 9 bases and J by 5 bases; unmatched bases: 7. The CDR3 runs to 13 residues. The CDR3 nucleotides read TGTGCCATATCTTACAGGGGGGAAGATACGCAGTATTTT. Protein product: CAISYRGEDTQYF.

The CDR3 protein is CASMFSGTGGTEAFF. The CDR3, as DNA: TGTGCCAGCATGTTTTCCGGGACAGGGGGCACTGAAGCTTTCTTT. The J gene is TRBJ1-1, the V gene TRBV28, with 11 bases identical to TRBD1. Per germline, CDR1 MDHEN and CDR2 SYDVKM. CDR3 length: 15 residues. V was pared by 7 bases and J by 4 bases, with 8 bases of the junction left unmatched.

The chain carries TRBV6-5 and TRBJ1-2; 10 nucleotides agree with TRBD1. This CDR3 is built from 13 residues. CDR1 MNHEY and CDR2 SVGAGI come from the germline V gene. With 7 bases clipped from V and 7 bases from J, the junction kept 6 bases outside the gene matches. CDR3 loop: CASKRQGAGGYTF. The CDR3 DNA reads as TGTGCCAGCAAACGACAGGGGGCTGGTGGCTACACCTTC.

This clone occurred a few times. This chain links TRBV6-5 with TRBJ2-7; D unresolved. CDR1 is MNHEY, CDR2 SVGAGI, per germline. CDR3 length: 15 residues. The V gene lost 2 bases and the J gene lost 1 base, with 12 bases spanning the gap. CDR3 sequence reads: CASSYGSGTSYEQYF. The CDR3, as DNA: TGTGCCAGCAGTTACGGTTCAGGAACATCCTACGAGCAGTACTTC.

The chain recombines TRBV9 with TRBJ1-2; D remains ambiguous. The V and J ends lost 4 bases and 2 bases respectively, with 18 bases between them. The CDR3 spans 16 residues. CDR1 is SGDLS and CDR2 is YYNGEE in the germline V gene. The CDR3 coding sequence is TGTGCCAGCAGCCCTCAGGACCGTTTAAGGAACTATGGCTACACCTTC. Encoded protein: CASSPQDRLRNYGYTF.

With respect to this clone: Other DNA sequences of this sample code for an identical CDR3. The chain employs TRBV28 and TRBJ1-5; 7 bases align to TRBD1. This CDR3 spans 12 amino acids. Germline CDR1 and CDR2: MDHEN and SYDVKM. The junction had 4 bases not matched to a gene; V was cut back by 8 bases and J by 6 bases. The CDR3 DNA is TGTGCCAGCCGACAGGGACGTCAGCCCCAGCATTTT. It codes for CASRQGRQPQHF.

The chain combines TRBV30 with TRBJ2-1, with D uncertain. CDR3 length: 13 amino acids. Germline-derived CDR1 and CDR2 are GTSNPN and SVGIG (reference sequence). V was cut by 3 bases and J by 8 bases, with 14 bases left in between. In DNA form, the CDR3 reads TGTGCCTGGAGGTCAACCAATCGGGATGAGCAGTTCTTC. Residues: CAWRSTNRDEQFF.

The chain carries TRBV27 and TRBJ2-7; 8 bases line up with TRBD1. V dropped 5 bases and J dropped 3; count of bases not matched to a gene: 9. The length of the CDR3 is 15 residues. Germline V gene sequence: CDR1 MNHEY, CDR2 SMNVEV (reference sequence). CDR3 bases: TGTGCCAGCAGTGCGCCAGGACAGGGTTTCTACGAGCAGTACTTC. This encodes CASSAPGQGFYEQYF.

This clone was detected a few times. The V and J genes are TRBV15 and TRBJ1-1; D not certain. The V and J ends lost 1 base and 11 bases respectively, with 11 bases between them. The CDR3 is 12 residues long. Looked up from germline, CDR1 is LNHNV and CDR2 is YYDKDF (reference sequence). The CDR3 DNA follows: TGTGCCACCAGCAGAGGGCCGGAGACGGCTTTCTTT. Encoded protein: CATSRGPETAFF.

The chain employs TRBV5-1 and TRBJ2-5, with 8 bases that match TRBD1. This CDR3 region has 15 residues. With V trimmed by 0 bases and J by 4 bases, 5 bases remained unmatched. CDR1 SGHRS and CDR2 YFSETQ come from the germline V gene. The CDR3 spells CASSLEGRGRETQYF. CDR3 sequence (DNA): TGCGCCAGCAGCTTGGAGGGCAGGGGGCGAGAGACCCAGTACTTC.

The chain uses TRBV6-1 and TRBJ2-4, with a weak D call TRBD2 (7 bases). CDR1 is MNHNS, CDR2 SASEGT, per germline. This CDR3 contains 15 residues. V lost 8 bases and J lost 2, with 16 bases in between. The CDR3 sequence: CASGGASLTKNIQYF. Here the CDR3 DNA reads TGTGCCAGCGGGGGGGCCTCCTTAACCAAAAACATTCAGTACTTC.

The chain combines TRBV5-1 with TRBJ2-1, with D possibly being TRBD1 (6 bases). This CDR3 contains 15 residues. CDR1 SGHRS and CDR2 YFSETQ come from the germline V gene. The ends were cut back, 0 bases at V and 6 bases at J, with 13 bases in the middle. The DNA for the CDR3 is TGCGCCAGCAGCTTGGAGGGCTTAGGGGGCAATGAGCAGTTCTTC. As protein: CASSLEGLGGNEQFF.

J is TRBJ2-4 and V is TRBV4-3; TRBD2 agrees at 9 bases. In germline, CDR1 is LGHNA, CDR2 YSLEER. The CDR3 consists of 15 residues. V gave up 2 bases and J gave up 3 bases; unmatched junction bases: 2. CDR3 sequence reads: CASSQLTSGKNIQYF. The DNA of the CDR3 is TGCGCCAGCAGCCAACTGACTAGCGGCAAAAACATTCAGTACTTC.

The chain links TRBV9 to TRBJ2-3; 7 bases match TRBD1. Germline assignment: CDR1 SGDLS and CDR2 YYNGEE. The CDR3 is 15 amino acids. Trimming took 1 base from V and 2 from J; bases not matched to a gene: 4. The CDR3 here is CASSVRTGNTDTQYF. CDR3 DNA: TGTGCCAGCAGCGTACGGACAGGAAACACAGATACGCAGTATTTT.

V usage is TRBV7-9 and J usage is TRBJ1-5, with 8 positions matching TRBD1. The germline V gene has CDR1 SEHNR and CDR2 FQNEAQ (reference sequence). V lost 4 bases and J lost 7; bases outside the gene matches: 9. The CDR3 spans 15 residues. This CDR3 is CASSSGQGREQPQHF. In nucleotides, the CDR3 is TGTGCCAGCAGCTCCGGACAGGGAAGGGAACAGCCCCAGCATTTT.

The V gene is TRBV11-2, the J gene TRBJ2-7; D possibly matches TRBD1 or TRBD2 (6 bases each). Germline assignment: CDR1 SGHAT and CDR2 FQNNGV. The CDR3 has 16 residues. Trimming took off 0 bases at V and 0 bases at J, with 12 bases between the two ends. The CDR3 loop is CASSLEGPGASYEQYF. The CDR3, as DNA: TGTGCCAGCAGCTTAGAGGGGCCGGGGGCCTCCTACGAGCAGTACTTC.

The chain couples TRBV2 to TRBJ2-6; weak D call: TRBD1 (6 bases). The V end was cut by 1 base, the J end by 2 bases, with 9 bases between. This CDR3 is 16 amino acids long. Germline loops: CDR1 SNHLY, CDR2 FYNNEI. CDR3 nucleotide sequence: TGTGCCAGCAGTGAAGATTCAGGGGCTGGGGCCAACGTCCTGACTTTC. Translated: CASSEDSGAGANVLTF.

This chain connects TRBV9 to TRBJ1-2; D is unclear. The CDR3 length is 15 residues. Germline assignment: CDR1 SGDLS and CDR2 YYNGEE. V lost 4 bases, J lost 0 bases, and 13 bases lay in between. The CDR3 here is CASSSRTDPNYGYTF. For the CDR3, the DNA is TGTGCCAGCAGCTCGCGGACCGATCCTAACTATGGCTACACCTTC.